This is a list of T cell receptor beta chains from one sample in a study of PD-1 blockade in classical Hodgkin lymphoma. The table came from immunoSEQ multiplex PCR; TCRdb's copy has only in-frame clones and leaves some out. The sample yields 26,000 or so clones, roughly 80% seen once. The material was CD4+ T cells from blood, obtained at baseline. Every receptor here comes from a human donor with classical Hodgkin lymphoma. CDR3s include the opening cysteine and the closing phenylalanine or tryptophan.

CASSPRARPAPTNEKLFF 18 TRBV7-8
CASSLGFYEQYF 12 TRBV7-2
CASSTSIGRYNEQFF 15 TRBV19
CASSYSRTYEQYF 13 TRBV6-6
CASPGPLGAYEQYF 14 TRBV19
CASSHDDSRYEQYF 14 TRBV4-3
CASSLDKGLYGYTF 14 TRBV5-1
CASNPRGPPPNTEAFF 16 TRBV7-9
CASSQDPSYTGELFF 15 TRBV4-1
CSVEEKKGGRSLHF 14 TRBV29-1
CASSQDPGYSNQPQHF 16 TRBV14
CASSIRDWSNQPQHF 15 TRBV19
CASSSFTSTGNEQFF 15 TRBV7-6
CAWRVVDAEAFF 12 TRBV30
CASSLLGDEEQYF 13 TRBV5-1
CASSFDGPTADTQYF 15 TRBV5-6
CASSSGPTYEQYF 13 TRBV11-2
CASSLEVFGRANGYTF 16 TRBV11-2
CASSLSYEQYF 11 TRBV7-8
CASSPRDRSSGANVLTF 17 TRBV11-3
CASFNRGFGYTF 12 TRBV13
CASSSANSNQPQHF 14 TRBV7-9
CASSRTGTGGEETQYF 16 TRBV13
CSTRTGQGEKLFF 13 TRBV29-1
CASSMWAGESGNTIYF 16 TRBV19
CASSFGQSGNTIYF 14 TRBV5-1
CASGQGAGLEQYF 13 TRBV2
CASSLQGKNSEKLFF 15 TRBV7-2
CASSLTGSGGYTF 13 TRBV28
CASSLHSQGTGELFF 15 TRBV2
CASSLAGGPDTQYF 14 TRBV19
CASSPPGLTYEQYF 14 TRBV18
CASSPGGRASYNEQFF 16 TRBV2
CSVLLEGHQPQHF 13 TRBV29-1
CASSQPPGQGLDEQYF 16 TRBV14
CASRTEGEGRTEAFF 15 TRBV6-5
CASSFPPGAGSKNIQYF 17 TRBV7-2
CASRRCGPPKVRGLSNQPQHF 21 TRBV7-3
CARTVSSYNSPLHF 14 TRBV30
CAFERGGTNEKLFF 14 TRBV30